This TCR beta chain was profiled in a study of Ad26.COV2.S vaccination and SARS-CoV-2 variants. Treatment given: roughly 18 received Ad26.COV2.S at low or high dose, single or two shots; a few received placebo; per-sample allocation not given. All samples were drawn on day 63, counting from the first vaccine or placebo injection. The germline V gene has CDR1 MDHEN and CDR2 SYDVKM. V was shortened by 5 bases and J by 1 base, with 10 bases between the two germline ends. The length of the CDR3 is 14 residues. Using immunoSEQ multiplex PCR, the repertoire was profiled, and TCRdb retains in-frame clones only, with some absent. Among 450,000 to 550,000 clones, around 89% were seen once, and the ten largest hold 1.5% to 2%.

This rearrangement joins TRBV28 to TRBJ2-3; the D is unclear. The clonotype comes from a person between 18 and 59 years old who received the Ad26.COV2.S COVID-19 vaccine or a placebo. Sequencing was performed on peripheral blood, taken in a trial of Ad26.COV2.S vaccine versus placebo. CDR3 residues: CASSPPVGTDTQYF. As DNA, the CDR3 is TGTGCCAGCAGTCCCCCCGTGGGCACAGATACGCAGTATTTT.